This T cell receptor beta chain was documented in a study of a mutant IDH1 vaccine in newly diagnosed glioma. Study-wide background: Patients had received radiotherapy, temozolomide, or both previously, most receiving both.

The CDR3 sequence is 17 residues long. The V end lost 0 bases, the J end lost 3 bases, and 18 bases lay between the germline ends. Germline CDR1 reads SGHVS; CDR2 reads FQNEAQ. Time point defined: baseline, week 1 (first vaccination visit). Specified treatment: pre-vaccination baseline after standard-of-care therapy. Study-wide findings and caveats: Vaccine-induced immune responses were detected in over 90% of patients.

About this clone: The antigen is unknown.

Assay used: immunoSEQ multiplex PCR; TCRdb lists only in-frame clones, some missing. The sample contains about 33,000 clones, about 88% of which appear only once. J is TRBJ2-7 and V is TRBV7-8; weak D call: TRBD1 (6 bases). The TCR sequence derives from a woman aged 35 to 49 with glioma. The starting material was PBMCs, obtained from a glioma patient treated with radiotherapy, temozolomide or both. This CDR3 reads CASSLARVRTADYEQYF. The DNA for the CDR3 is TGTGCCAGCAGCTTAGCTCGAGTGCGGACAGCAGACTACGAGCAGTACTTC.